Listed below are T cell receptor beta chains from one sample, sequenced in a study of blood T cell repertoires in COVID-19. The method was immunoSEQ multiplex PCR; TCRdb's version includes in-frame clones alone and lacks a portion of them. The repertoire holds 200,000 to 250,000 clones, with around 82% as singletons. Sequencing was done on a sample of peripheral blood. These receptors were taken from a human donor in a cohort sampled during active COVID-19. CDR3s include the opening cysteine and the closing phenylalanine or tryptophan. Each record gives: V gene, J gene, D gene, clone size, CDR3 DNA, CDR3 protein. The D gene is left open where the match is weak. Size tells how often a clone was seen (once, few, many) or the class of an expanded clone, and some rows leave it out.

v_call: TRBV7-9; j_call: TRBJ1-1; d_call: .; clone_size: .; cdr3_nt: TGTGCCAGCCAAAAGGAGGGAGAGGGAACTTTCTTT; cdr3_aa: CASQKEGEGTFF
v_call: TRBV27; j_call: TRBJ1-6; d_call: .; clone_size: .; cdr3_nt: TGTGCCAGCAGTTTATCGAGTGCGACACCCCTCCACTTT; cdr3_aa: CASSLSSATPLHF
v_call: TRBV6-1; j_call: TRBJ2-2; d_call: .; clone_size: .; cdr3_nt: TGTGCCAGCAGTGAAACAACGAACACCGGGGAGCTGTTTTTT; cdr3_aa: CASSETTNTGELFF
v_call: TRBV10-3; j_call: TRBJ2-1; d_call: TRBD2; clone_size: .; cdr3_nt: TGTGCCATCAGTGATAGCGGGGGGTCCTACAATGAGCAGTTCTTC; cdr3_aa: CAISDSGGSYNEQFF
v_call: TRBV28; j_call: TRBJ1-2; d_call: .; clone_size: .; cdr3_nt: TGTGCCAGCAGTATCGACTATGGCTACACCTTC; cdr3_aa: CASSIDYGYTF
v_call: TRBV7-6; j_call: TRBJ2-1; d_call: TRBD1; clone_size: .; cdr3_nt: TGTGCCAGCAGCTTAGGGTTCCGGACAGGGAATGAGCAGTTCTTC; cdr3_aa: CASSLGFRTGNEQFF
v_call: TRBV19; j_call: TRBJ2-5; d_call: .; clone_size: .; cdr3_nt: TGTGCCAGTAGTATAGGGCGGCAGATAGAGACCCAGTACTTC; cdr3_aa: CASSIGRQIETQYF
v_call: TRBV29-1; j_call: TRBJ2-5; d_call: TRBD2; clone_size: .; cdr3_nt: TGCAGCGTTGCGGGACTAGCGGGGGAAGAGACCCAGTACTTC; cdr3_aa: CSVAGLAGEETQYF
v_call: TRBV20-1; j_call: TRBJ2-5; d_call: TRBD1; clone_size: .; cdr3_nt: TGCAGTGGGGGACAGGAAGAGACCCAGTACTTC; cdr3_aa: CSGGQEETQYF
v_call: TRBV5-1; j_call: TRBJ2-1; d_call: .; clone_size: .; cdr3_nt: TGCGCCAGCAGCTTGCTAGGGAGAGGTGATGAGCAGTTCTTC; cdr3_aa: CASSLLGRGDEQFF
v_call: TRBV12-3/TRBV12-4; j_call: TRBJ2-5; d_call: TRBD1; clone_size: few; cdr3_nt: TGTGCCAGCAGTAGACAGGGGGCAGAGACCCAGTACTTC; cdr3_aa: CASSRQGAETQYF
v_call: TRBV6-2/TRBV6-3; j_call: TRBJ2-7; d_call: TRBD1; clone_size: many; cdr3_nt: TGTGCCAGCAGTTCGCCTCCGGACAGGCTCGACGAGCAGTACTTC; cdr3_aa: CASSSPPDRLDEQYF
v_call: TRBV18; j_call: TRBJ1-6; d_call: .; clone_size: .; cdr3_nt: TGTGCCAGCTCAACGAGGAACGTGCGGGGTTCACCCCTCCACTTT; cdr3_aa: CASSTRNVRGSPLHF
v_call: TRBV5-5; j_call: TRBJ2-1; d_call: TRBD2; clone_size: .; cdr3_nt: TGTGCCAGCAGCCGACGGACTAGCGGGGAGATTCACAATGAGCAGTTCTTC; cdr3_aa: CASSRRTSGEIHNEQFF
v_call: TRBV14; j_call: TRBJ2-7; d_call: .; clone_size: .; cdr3_nt: TGTGCCAGCAGCCTCGTGGAGGCGGGATCCTACGAGCAGTACTTC; cdr3_aa: CASSLVEAGSYEQYF
v_call: TRBV28; j_call: TRBJ1-6; d_call: TRBD1; clone_size: .; cdr3_nt: TGTGCCAGCAGTTCCCCTTACGGACAGGGGCATAATTCACCCCTCCACTTT; cdr3_aa: CASSSPYGQGHNSPLHF
v_call: TRBV10-1; j_call: TRBJ1-6; d_call: .; clone_size: .; cdr3_nt: TGCGCCAGCAGTACGCCGACAGACGGGCATAATTCACCCCTCCACTTT; cdr3_aa: CASSTPTDGHNSPLHF
v_call: TRBV28; j_call: TRBJ1-4; d_call: .; clone_size: .; cdr3_nt: TGTGCCAGTCGGGCAACTAATGAAAAACTGTTTTTT; cdr3_aa: CASRATNEKLFF
v_call: TRBV6-1; j_call: TRBJ2-7; d_call: .; clone_size: once; cdr3_nt: TGTGCCAGCAGTGAAAAGGGGAGTCGGGGGGCCCACTCCTACGAGCAGTACTTC; cdr3_aa: CASSEKGSRGAHSYEQYF
v_call: TRBV7-9; j_call: TRBJ2-6; d_call: .; clone_size: .; cdr3_nt: TGTGCCAGCAGCTCACCCCGGGACACTCCTGGGGCCAACGTCCTGACTTTC; cdr3_aa: CASSSPRDTPGANVLTF
v_call: TRBV5-1; j_call: TRBJ2-7; d_call: TRBD2; clone_size: .; cdr3_nt: TGCGCCAGCAGCCCGGGAGGAGAGCAGTACTTC; cdr3_aa: CASSPGGEQYF
v_call: TRBV7-6; j_call: TRBJ2-3; d_call: TRBD2; clone_size: .; cdr3_nt: TGTGCCAGCAGCTTACAATTAGCGGGGATCACAGATACGCAGTATTTT; cdr3_aa: CASSLQLAGITDTQYF
v_call: TRBV5-1; j_call: TRBJ2-3; d_call: TRBD2; clone_size: .; cdr3_nt: TGCGCCAGCAGTCATCCCGGGGGGGCAGATACGCAGTATTTT; cdr3_aa: CASSHPGGADTQYF
v_call: TRBV25-1; j_call: TRBJ1-5; d_call: TRBD1; clone_size: .; cdr3_nt: TGTGCCAGCAGTGAATCCGGCAGGGGGCACCAGCCCCAGCATTTT; cdr3_aa: CASSESGRGHQPQHF
v_call: TRBV2; j_call: TRBJ2-7; d_call: .; clone_size: .; cdr3_nt: TGTGCCAGCAGGTTTAATTCCTACGAGCAGTACTTC; cdr3_aa: CASRFNSYEQYF
v_call: TRBV5-1; j_call: TRBJ1-2; d_call: TRBD1; clone_size: .; cdr3_nt: TGCGCCAGCAGCTTGGTGACAGGGGTTGGAGGTGGCTACACCTTC; cdr3_aa: CASSLVTGVGGGYTF
v_call: TRBV19; j_call: TRBJ2-7; d_call: .; clone_size: .; cdr3_nt: TGTGCCAGTAGTGAGACAGGAGCCTACGAGCAGTACTTC; cdr3_aa: CASSETGAYEQYF
v_call: TRBV28; j_call: TRBJ2-7; d_call: .; clone_size: .; cdr3_nt: TGTGCCAGCAGTAGCCGGGCAGGGGCCTACGAGCAGTACTTC; cdr3_aa: CASSSRAGAYEQYF